This T cell receptor (beta chain) emerged from a study of Graves' ophthalmopathy and Graves' hyperthyroidism. Study background: Researchers obtained peripheral blood at initial diagnosis, before any treatment had begun.

Study results and caveats: Most thyroid-expanded clonotypes exceeding 0.001 frequency were also found in blood.

This CDR3 contains 15 residues. Germline CDR1 SGHTA, CDR2 FQGNSA. Trimming left V 0 bases short and J 0 bases short, with 8 bases between. Enrollment excluded any patients with other autoimmune diseases, uncontrolled infections, pregnancy or lactation. The authors amplified TCR beta CDR3 regions, and they did so from RNA transcripts for repertoire sequencing. An opening RT-PCR round employed HTBI primers and preceded a second-round multiplex PCR. TCRdb analysed the multiplex PCR reads with MiXCR anew, one entry per CDR3 protein. The sample contains hundreds of thousands of distinct CDR3 sequences, roughly 21% of which appear only once. This clonotype was counted at least ten times. Antigen: not known.

The sequencing sample was made of peripheral blood. The receptor was isolated from a woman aged 18-29 years with stable Graves' hyperthyroidism. The chain employs TRBV7-2 and TRBJ2-5, with D unclear. The CDR3 bases are TGTGCCAGCAGCTTAGCGCTCAGGAACCAAGAGACCCAGTACTTC. Residues: CASSLALRNQETQYF.